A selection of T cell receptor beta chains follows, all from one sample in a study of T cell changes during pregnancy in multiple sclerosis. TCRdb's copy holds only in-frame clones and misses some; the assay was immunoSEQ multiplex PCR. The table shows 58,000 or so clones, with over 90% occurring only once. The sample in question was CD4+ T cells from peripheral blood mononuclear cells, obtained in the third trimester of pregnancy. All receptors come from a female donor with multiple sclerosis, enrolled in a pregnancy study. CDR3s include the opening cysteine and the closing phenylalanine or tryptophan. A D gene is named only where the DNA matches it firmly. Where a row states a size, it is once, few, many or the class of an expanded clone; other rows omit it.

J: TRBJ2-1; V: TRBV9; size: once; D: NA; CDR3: CASSEPGLASTMSSSPQFF; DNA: TGTGCCAGCAGTGAACCGGGACTTGCCTCGACAATGAGCAGTTCCCCTCAGTTCTTC
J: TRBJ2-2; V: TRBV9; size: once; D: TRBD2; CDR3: CASSVAGSGVNTGELFF; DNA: TGTGCCAGCAGCGTAGCGGGCAGCGGGGTGAACACCGGGGAGCTGTTTTTT
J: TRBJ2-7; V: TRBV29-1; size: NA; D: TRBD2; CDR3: CSALAGVSFESKIKIYEQYF; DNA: TGCAGCGCCTTAGCGGGGGTGTCCTTCGAATCCAAAATTAAGATTTACGAGCAGTACTTC
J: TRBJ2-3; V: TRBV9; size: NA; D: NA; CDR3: CASSSVSTDTQYF; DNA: TGTGCCAGCAGCTCGGTCAGCACAGATACGCAGTATTTT
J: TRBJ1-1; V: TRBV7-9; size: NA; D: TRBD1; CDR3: CASSRGDRGPRNTEAFF; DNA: TGTGCCAGCAGCCGAGGAGACAGGGGTCCCAGGAACACTGAAGCTTTCTTT
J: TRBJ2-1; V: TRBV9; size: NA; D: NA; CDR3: CASSVEEYEQFF; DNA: TGTGCCAGCAGCGTAGAGGAGTATGAGCAGTTCTTC
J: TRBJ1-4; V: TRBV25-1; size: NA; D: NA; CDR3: CASSRARDIQSLFF; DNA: TGTGCCAGCAGCAGAGCCCGGGACATTCAATCGCTGTTTTTT
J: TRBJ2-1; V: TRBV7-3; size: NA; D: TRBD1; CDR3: CASSPDRDAYNEQFF; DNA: TGTGCCAGCAGCCCCGACAGGGACGCCTACAATGAGCAGTTCTTC
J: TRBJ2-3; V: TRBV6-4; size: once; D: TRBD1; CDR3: CASSDPGQSTDTQYF; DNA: TGTGCCAGCAGCGATCCGGGACAGAGCACAGATACGCAGTATTTT
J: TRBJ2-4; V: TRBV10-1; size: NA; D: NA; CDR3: CASSQGQPWDIQYF; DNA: TGCGCCAGCAGCCAAGGACAGCCTTGGGACATTCAGTACTTC
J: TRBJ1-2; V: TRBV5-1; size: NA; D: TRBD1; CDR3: CASSPSPDRSGGYTF; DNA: TGCGCCAGCAGCCCTTCTCCGGACAGGTCGGGCGGCTACACCTTC
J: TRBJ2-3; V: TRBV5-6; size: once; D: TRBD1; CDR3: CASSSVPGQGIDTQYF; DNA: TGTGCCAGCAGCTCCGTCCCGGGACAGGGAATAGATACGCAGTATTTT
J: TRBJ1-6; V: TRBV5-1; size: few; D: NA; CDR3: CASSLTDSPLHF; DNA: TGCGCCAGCAGCTTAACTGATTCACCCCTCCACTTT
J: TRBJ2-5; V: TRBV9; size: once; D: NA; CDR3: CASSGTAQETQYF; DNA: TGTGCCAGCAGCGGGACAGCCCAAGAGACCCAGTACTTC
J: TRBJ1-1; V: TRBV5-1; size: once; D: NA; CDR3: CASSGSGRMNTEAFF; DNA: TGCGCCAGCAGCGGTTCGGGAAGGATGAACACTGAAGCTTTCTTT
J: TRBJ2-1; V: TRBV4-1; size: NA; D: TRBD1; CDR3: CASSQGLIRDRVNEQFF; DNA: TGCGCCAGCAGCCAAGGTTTAATCCGGGACAGGGTAAATGAGCAGTTCTTC
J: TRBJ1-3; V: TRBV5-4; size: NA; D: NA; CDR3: CASSPRSGNTIYF; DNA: TGTGCCAGCAGCCCGAGGTCTGGAAACACCATATATTTT
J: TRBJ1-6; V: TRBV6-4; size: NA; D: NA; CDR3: CASRRVDSPLHF; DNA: TGTGCCAGCAGAAGAGTGGATTCACCCCTCCACTTT
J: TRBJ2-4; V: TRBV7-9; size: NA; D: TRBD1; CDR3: CASSLAARADRSKNIQYF; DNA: TGTGCCAGCAGCTTAGCCGCAAGGGCGGACAGGTCCAAAAACATTCAGTACTTC
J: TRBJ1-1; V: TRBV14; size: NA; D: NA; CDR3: CASSLKQNTEAFF; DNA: TGTGCCAGCAGTTTGAAACAGAACACTGAAGCTTTCTTT
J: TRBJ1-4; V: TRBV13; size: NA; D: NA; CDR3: CASERWGGEKLFF; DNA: TGTGCCAGCGAGAGGTGGGGGGGTGAAAAACTGTTTTTT
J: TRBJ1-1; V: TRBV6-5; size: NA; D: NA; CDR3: CASSPSSGRNTEAFF; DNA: TGTGCCAGCAGTCCTTCCTCCGGGAGAAACACTGAAGCTTTCTTT
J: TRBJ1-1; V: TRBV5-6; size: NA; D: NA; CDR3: CASSPGGLGEAFF; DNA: TGTGCCAGCAGCCCCGGGGGGTTGGGTGAAGCTTTCTTT
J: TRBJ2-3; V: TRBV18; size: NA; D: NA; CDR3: CASSPGAPGGLITDTQYF; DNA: TGTGCCAGCTCACCGGGGGCACCCGGGGGGTTAATCACAGATACGCAGTATTTT
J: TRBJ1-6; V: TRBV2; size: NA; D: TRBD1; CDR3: CASSKDRGNSPLHF; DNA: TGTGCCAGCAGTAAAGACAGGGGAAATTCACCCCTCCACTTT
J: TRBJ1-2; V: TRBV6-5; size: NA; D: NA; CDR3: CASVGGAGGYTF; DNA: TGTGCCAGCGTTGGAGGGGCGGGTGGCTACACCTTC
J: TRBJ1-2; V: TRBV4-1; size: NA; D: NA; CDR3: CASSQGGTSKGYTF; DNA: TGCGCCAGCAGCCAAGGGGGGACATCCAAAGGCTACACCTTC
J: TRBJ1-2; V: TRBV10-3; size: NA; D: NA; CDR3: CAISASRESPTVYGYTF; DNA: TGTGCCATCAGTGCCTCACGGGAATCCCCCACAGTCTATGGCTACACCTTC
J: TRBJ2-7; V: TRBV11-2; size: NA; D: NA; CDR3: CASSLGSTGFEQYF; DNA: TGTGCCAGCAGCTTAGGGAGTACAGGGTTCGAGCAGTACTTC